Below are 19 T cell receptor beta chains sequenced from a single sample in a study of T cell responses to AZD1222 COVID-19 vaccine. Sequencing was performed with immunoSEQ multiplex PCR; in TCRdb, only in-frame clones are kept and a portion is missing. The sample holds 35,000 to 50,000 clones, around 77% seen once. Source: peripheral blood, taken 28 days after the second dose of the MenACWY control vaccine. These receptors were obtained from an adult who received the MenACWY meningococcal vaccine as a control.

The V call is TRBV15, the J call TRBJ1-1; 7 bases match TRBD1. The germline V gene has CDR1 LNHNV and CDR2 YYDKDF (reference sequence). Losses at the gene ends were 1 base for V and 0 bases for J; bases not matched to a gene: 2. This CDR3 region has 15 residues. The DNA of the CDR3 is TGTGCCACCAGCAGAGTGGGGACAGTGAACACTGAAGCTTTCTTT. Protein product: CATSRVGTVNTEAFF.

The chain employs TRBV7-4 and TRBJ1-3; D may be TRBD1 (5 bases). The ends were cut back, 1 base at V and 4 bases at J, with 14 bases in the middle. CDR1 is SGHVT and CDR2 is SQSDAQ in the germline V gene. This CDR3 is built from 16 residues. In DNA, the CDR3 is TGTGCCAGCAGCTTAGGACCAGGGATAACCGGAAACACCATATATTTT. It translates to CASSLGPGITGNTIYF.

The gene calls are TRBV29-1 and TRBJ2-7; 8 bases line up with TRBD1. CDR3 length: 12 amino acids. V lost 6 bases, J lost 2 bases, and 3 bases stayed unmatched. Per the germline V gene, CDR1 is SQVTM and CDR2 is ANQGSEA. CDR3 bases: TGCAGCGTGGCAGGGGGCGCCTACGAGCAGTACTTC. Protein sequence: CSVAGGAYEQYF.

The chain couples TRBV24-1 to TRBJ2-1; D possibly uses TRBD1 or TRBD2 (5 bases each). Germline loops: CDR1 KGHDR, CDR2 SFDVKD. Trimming shortened V by 3 bases and J by 2 bases, and 13 bases separated the two germline ends. This CDR3 spans 16 amino acids. DNA for the CDR3: TGTGCCACCAGTGATCCCGGGACGGGGCCCTACAATGAGCAGTTCTTC. It translates to CATSDPGTGPYNEQFF.

The chain is built from TRBV19 and TRBJ2-1; D assignment may be TRBD1 or TRBD2 (6 bases each). V was trimmed by 2 bases and J by 3 bases, leaving 11 bases between them. The germline CDR1 and CDR2 sequences are LNHDA and SQIVND (reference sequence). The CDR3 runs to 15 residues. CDR3 sequence: CASSIRGVGYNEQFF. CDR3 nucleotides: TGTGCCAGTAGTATAAGGGGGGTGGGCTACAATGAGCAGTTCTTC.

This chain's CDR3 is CASSPTSSSVGGNTIYF. CDR3 nucleotide sequence: TGTGCCAGCTCACCCACGTCCTCATCCGTAGGAGGAAACACCATATATTTT. The V gene is TRBV18, the J gene TRBJ1-3; D not resolved. With 3 bases removed from V and 4 bases from J, the gap between germline ends came to 19 bases. The germline gives CDR1 KGHSH, CDR2 LQKENI. This CDR3 is built from 17 residues.

V and J are TRBV15 and TRBJ1-3; D gene unclear. Germline V gene lookup returns CDR1 LNHNV and CDR2 YYDKDF (reference sequence). The CDR3 runs to 17 residues. The germline V and J ends were trimmed by 5 bases and 0 bases, with 17 bases remaining between them. CDR3 coding DNA: TGTGCCACCAGCGGAGGCGTGGACTTAATCTCTGGAAACACCATATATTTT. The encoded protein is CATSGGVDLISGNTIYF.

Within the sample, this clone is medium-sized. The CDR3 is CASSIVLGWEDTQYF. In DNA, the CDR3 is TGTGCCAGTAGTATAGTCCTAGGGTGGGAGGATACGCAGTATTTT. This rearrangement joins TRBV19 to TRBJ2-3; tentative D call: TRBD2 (5 bases). V was pared by 1 base and J by 6 bases, with 14 bases between. Germline V gene data show CDR1 as LNHDA and CDR2 as SQIVND (reference sequence). This CDR3 comprises 15 residues.

This clone was seen once. This chain's CDR3 is CASSLPGGDGANVLTF. The CDR3 DNA reads TGTGCCAGCAGCTTACCAGGGGGCGATGGGGCCAACGTCCTGACTTTC. The chain combines TRBV7-3 with TRBJ2-6; 8 nucleotides agree with TRBD1. The trim removed 2 bases at V and 3 bases at J, leaving 3 bases unmatched. The CDR3 extends over 16 amino acids. CDR1 is SGHTA, CDR2 FQGTGA, per germline.

The chain is built from TRBV10-2 and TRBJ1-3, with D possibly TRBD1 on 5 matching bases. Per the germline V gene, CDR1 is WSHSY and CDR2 is SAAADI. The CDR3 is 15 amino acids. V was cut by 2 bases and J by 4 bases, with 12 bases left in between. The CDR3, as DNA: TGCGCCAGCAGTGAGGGGCCAGGGCGCGGAAACACCATATATTTT. Its protein is CASSEGPGRGNTIYF.

The V and J genes are TRBV6-5 and TRBJ1-1; D is uncertain. The ends were cut back, 0 bases at V and 0 bases at J, with 8 bases in the middle. The CDR3 covers 15 residues. CDR1 MNHEY and CDR2 SVGAGI come from the germline V gene. The CDR3 bases are TGTGCCAGCAGTTACTCGGGCAGCCTGAACACTGAAGCTTTCTTT. It specifies CASSYSGSLNTEAFF.

J is TRBJ2-7 and V is TRBV2; D not certain. V was pared by 6 bases and J by 0 bases, with 6 bases between. CDR1 and CDR2 from the germline V gene are SNHLY and FYNNEI. CDR3 size: 12 residues. CDR3 sequence: CASSGPSYEQYF. The CDR3 DNA reads TGTGCCAGCAGCGGACCCTCCTACGAGCAGTACTTC. Full variable domain (rest looked up from reference TRBV2 and TRBJ2-7): EPEVTQTPSHQVTQMGQEVILRCVPISNHLYFYWYRQILGQKVEFLVSFYNNEISEKSEIFDDQFSVERPDGSNFTLKIRSTKLEDSAMYFCASSGPSYEQYFGPGTRLTVT.

The chain joins TRBV6-1 to TRBJ2-4; D not resolved. V was trimmed by 0 bases and J by 7 bases, leaving 7 bases between them. The CDR3 sequence is 13 residues long. The germline V gene encodes CDR1 MNHNS and CDR2 SASEGT. In DNA, the CDR3 is TGTGCCAGCAGTGAAGCCGGAATGAACATTCAGTACTTC. Residues: CASSEAGMNIQYF.

The chain couples TRBV1 to TRBJ2-7; TRBD2 was called by the table and not checked on the DNA. TRBV1 has pseudogene status. The CDR3 contains 17 residues. The CDR3 spells CTSSQVPSGMRGYEQYF. In DNA, the CDR3 is TGCACCAGCAGCCAAGTACCTAGCGGGATGAGAGGGTACGAGCAGTACTTC.

The V call is TRBV6-4, the J call TRBJ2-1; 16 bases align to TRBD2. Per the germline V gene, CDR1 is MRHNA and CDR2 is SNTAGT. The CDR3 is 16 residues long. Trimming at V came to 0 bases and at J to 8 bases, leaving 1 base not matched to a gene. CDR3: CASSDSGLAGGHEQFF. Written as DNA, the CDR3 is TGTGCCAGCAGTGACTCGGGACTAGCGGGGGGGCATGAGCAGTTCTTC.

This sequence joins TRBV9 and TRBJ2-3, with 8 bases that match TRBD2. The CDR3 contains 18 residues. V gave up 4 bases and J gave up 4 bases; unmatched junction bases: 17. Germline loops: CDR1 SGDLS, CDR2 YYNGEE. The CDR3 loop is CASSPRGGEVVGADTQYF. CDR3 sequence (DNA): TGTGCCAGCAGCCCCCGGGGGGGGGAAGTCGTCGGTGCAGATACGCAGTATTTT.

This rearrangement joins TRBV2 to TRBJ2-4; 8 nucleotides line up with TRBD1. The trim removed 2 bases at V and 2 bases at J, leaving 5 bases unmatched. The CDR3 extends over 16 amino acids. Germline V lookup: CDR1 SNHLY, CDR2 FYNNEI. The CDR3: CASSEFQGAPKNIQYF. The CDR3 DNA follows: TGTGCCAGCAGTGAATTTCAGGGGGCTCCCAAAAACATTCAGTACTTC.

The chain combines TRBV7-6 with TRBJ2-3, with TRBD1 as a possible D gene (5 bases). Trimming left V 2 bases short and J 8 bases short, with 8 bases between. Germline V gene data show CDR1 as SGHVS and CDR2 as FNYEAQ. The CDR3 is 12 residues long. The CDR3 coding sequence is TGTGCCAGCAGCTTATCCCAGGGTACGCAGTATTTT. Amino acids: CASSLSQGTQYF.

This chain uses TRBV27 with TRBJ1-2, with TRBD1 matching over 7 bases. Germline values: CDR1 MNHEY, CDR2 SMNVEV (reference sequence). V lost 6 bases and J lost 4; bases outside the gene matches: 8. CDR3 length: 14 amino acids. This CDR3 is CASRSYRGFYGYTF. CDR3 coding DNA: TGTGCCAGCAGGTCCTACAGGGGATTCTATGGCTACACCTTC.